Listed here are 13 T cell receptor beta chains from one sample, sequenced in a study of OX40 agonist ivuxolimab in advanced cancers. Sequencing was performed with immunoSEQ multiplex PCR; in TCRdb, only in-frame clones are kept and a portion is missing. The sample records nearly 90,000 clones, approximately 87% being singletons. The specimen was CD4+ or CD8+ T cells sorted from blood, collected in a trial of the OX40 agonist ivuxolimab. The source is an adult with an advanced solid tumor such as melanoma, head and neck, liver or kidney cancer.

The genes are TRBV27 and TRBJ2-3; a weak D match, TRBD2 (5 bases). CDR3 size: 17 residues. Trimming took 8 bases from V and 0 from J, leaving 21 bases between them. Germline CDR1 reads MNHEY; CDR2 reads SMNVEV (reference sequence). CDR3 sequence (DNA): TGTGCCAGCCTGAAGCAAGGGCGGGCTTCTAGCACAGATACGCAGTATTTT. Protein sequence: CASLKQGRASSTDTQYF.

The chain recombines TRBV29-1 with TRBJ1-1, with D possibly being TRBD1 (5 bases). Germline V gene data show CDR1 as SQVTM and CDR2 as ANQGSEA. Deletions cut 3 bases from V and 3 bases from J, with 11 bases between. CDR3 length: 13 residues. DNA for the CDR3: TGCAGCGTTGAGAAGGGGCAGGACACTGAAGCTTTCTTT. Its translation: CSVEKGQDTEAFF.

The sample holds one count of this clone. This chain links TRBV27 with TRBJ1-6; D uncertain. This CDR3 is 12 amino acids long. V was pared by 3 bases and J by 7 bases, with 4 bases between. Germline V CDR1 and CDR2: MNHEY, SMNVEV (reference sequence). The CDR3 is CASSLPNSPLHF. The CDR3 nucleotides read TGTGCCAGCAGTTTGCCCAATTCACCCCTCCACTTT.

The chain uses TRBV10-1 and TRBJ2-3; 7 bases line up with TRBD2. There are 15 residues in the CDR3. The germline V gene has CDR1 WNHNN and CDR2 SYGVQD (reference sequence). With V trimmed by 0 bases and J by 5 bases, 5 bases remained unmatched. CDR3 residues: CASSESGTNRDTQYF. DNA for the CDR3: TGCGCCAGCAGTGAGTCTGGGACTAATCGAGATACGCAGTATTTT.

The chain joins TRBV6-1 to TRBJ2-1, with TRBD1 matching over 11 bases. This CDR3 is 13 amino acids long. CDR1 and CDR2 from the germline V gene are MNHNS and SASEGT. V lost 6 bases to trimming and J lost 6 bases; unmatched junction nucleotides: 1. The CDR3 loop reads CASRDRGRNEQFF. CDR3 in DNA: TGTGCCAGCAGGGACAGGGGGCGCAATGAGCAGTTCTTC.

On this clone itself: Relative to the germline gene, one junction end is altered; a read error may explain this. The chain uses TRBV9 and TRBJ2-5, with D perhaps being TRBD1 or TRBD2 (5 bases each). The CDR3 is 12 amino acids. CDR1 and CDR2 (germline): SGDLS, YYNGEE. The CDR3 loop reads CASSEGRSGINF. CDR3 sequence (DNA): TGTGCCAGCAGCGAGGGGCGAAGCGGCATTAACTTC.

This rearrangement joins TRBV18 to TRBJ2-7; TRBD2 matches 11 bases. The germline CDR1 and CDR2 sequences are KGHSH and LQKENI. The CDR3 runs 14 residues. Trimming cost V 1 base and J 5 bases; bases outside gene matches: 1. The CDR3 here is CASSPLAGGNEQYF. Here the CDR3 DNA reads TGTGCCAGCTCACCACTAGCGGGAGGGAACGAGCAGTACTTC.

This chain connects TRBV21-1 to TRBJ1-1. TRBV21-1 is a documented pseudogene. This CDR3 is built from 17 residues. CDR3 sequence: CASSKDGVWGAVTEAFF. The CDR3 nucleotides read TGTGCCAGCAGCAAAGATGGGGTTTGGGGGGCAGTCACTGAAGCTTTCTTT.

The chain carries TRBV4-3 and TRBJ1-6; the D is unclear. Germline V gene lookup returns CDR1 LGHNA and CDR2 YSLEER. This CDR3 is built from 13 residues. V shed 0 bases and J shed 5 bases, with 2 bases lying between them. The CDR3 DNA follows: TGCGCCAGCAGCCAAGACCATAATTCACCCCTCCACTTT. Its translation is CASSQDHNSPLHF.

The rearrangement joins TRBV6-5 to TRBJ1-2, with D hard to call. V lost 6 bases and J lost 4, with 6 bases in between. Germline assignment: CDR1 MNHEY and CDR2 SVGAGI. The CDR3 runs 11 residues. CDR3 DNA: TGTGCCAGCAGCGGAGGCTATGGCTACACCTTC. Translated, it gives CASSGGYGYTF.

About this clone: One junction end disagrees with the germline gene, perhaps due to a read error. The chain recombines TRBV30 with TRBJ1-1; 7 positions match TRBD1. CDR3 size: 13 residues. Per germline, CDR1 GTSNPN and CDR2 SVGIG (reference sequence). The CDR3 loop reads CAGGGGMNTEAFF. The DNA of the CDR3 is TGCGCAGGGGGGGGAGGTATGAACACTGAAGCTTTCTTT.

CDR3 sequence (DNA): TGTGCCAGCAGTAAGACGGACAGTTCAGGGGACGAGCAGTACTTC. Amino acids: CASSKTDSSGDEQYF. The chain employs TRBV27 and TRBJ2-7, with D maybe TRBD1 (6 bases). Per the germline V gene, CDR1 is MNHEY and CDR2 is SMNVEV (reference sequence). V lost 5 bases and J lost 5, with 19 bases in between. The CDR3 length is 15 residues.

The rearrangement joins TRBV7-2 to TRBJ2-7; 10 bases agree with TRBD1. Germline values: CDR1 SGHTA, CDR2 FQGNSA. CDR3 size: 15 residues. Trimming removed 2 bases from V and 6 bases from J; junction bases left unmatched: 7. This CDR3 is CASSLIMGQGREQYF. CDR3 sequence (DNA): TGTGCCAGCAGCTTAATCATGGGACAGGGGCGCGAGCAGTACTTC.